The present T cell receptor beta chain was sequenced within a study of T cell responses to AZD1222 COVID-19 vaccine. V lost 4 bases and J 4 bases, leaving 4 bases between the germline ends. The CDR3 runs to 11 residues. From germline, CDR1 is MDHEN and CDR2 SYDVKM. This clone was recorded at least ten times. Here immunoSEQ multiplex PCR was the method, and the copy in TCRdb shows in-frame clones only, minus some. The sample lists 100,000 to 150,000 clones, just over 85% occurring once. The chain is built from TRBV28 and TRBJ1-1; D gene ambiguous. The material sequenced was peripheral blood, taken on day 0 of AZD1222 vaccination. The sequence was obtained from an adult in good health. The chain's CDR3 is CASSYSTEAFF. As DNA, the CDR3 is TGTGCCAGCAGTTATAGCACTGAAGCTTTCTTT.